This T cell receptor (beta chain) is from a study of CD8 T cells in ankylosing spondylitis. Whole-study findings and limits: Researchers report that disease-linked clones proved CD8+ and relatively rare in peripheral blood. Seemingly characteristic of ankylosing spondylitis blood was a TCR beta motif consisting of several highly homologous variants.

This clonotype was counted at least ten times. Its target is unknown. TCRdb analysed the 5' RACE reads with MiXCR anew, one entry per CDR3 protein. The table lists some 220,000 distinct CDR3 sequences, 6% to 8% of them singletons. This CDR3 has 15 residues. V lost 4 bases and J 4 bases, leaving 17 bases between the germline ends. CDR1 is LGHNA and CDR2 is YNFKEQ in the germline V gene. This receptor was obtained from a male donor with ankylosing spondylitis. The chain recombines TRBV4-2 with TRBJ2-7, with D possibly being TRBD1 (6 bases). Material: blood, either unsorted or a sorted T cell fraction (not recorded which). The CDR3, as DNA: TGTGCCAGCAGCCGCTCCCGGACAGCGGATTACGAGCAGTACTTC. Its protein product is CASSRSRTADYEQYF.